A single sample is the source of the 13 T cell receptor beta chains below, sequenced in a study of blood T cell repertoires in COVID-19 (dated by TCRdb to about 2020). The library was generated by the immunoSEQ multiplex PCR assay. TCRdb re-hosts the immuneACCESS table, in-frame sequences only. Its copies lack some clones; in the studies checked, an unresolved V gene accounts for under half of them, and the cause for the rest is not known. The sample table lists 45,000 to 50,000 clones, 82% of them with a count of one. The ten largest clonotypes hold roughly 7% of the sample. Source material: peripheral blood. Every receptor here comes from a man between 35 and 55 years old with acute or convalescent COVID-19.

The genes are TRBV2 and TRBJ1-1, with D tentatively TRBD1 (6 bases). V dropped 4 bases and J dropped 3 bases, with 9 bases sitting between them. This CDR3 comprises 13 residues. Germline lookup yields CDR1 SNHLY and CDR2 FYNNEI. CDR3 coding DNA: TGTGCCAGCAGTGTAAAGGGGGACACTGAAGCTTTCTTT. Translating it yields CASSVKGDTEAFF.

The chain combines TRBV3-1 (or the pseudogene TRBV3-2) with TRBJ1-1; TRBD1 is a possible D gene (6 bases). Looked up from germline, CDR1 is LGHDT and CDR2 is YNNKEL (reference sequence). V lost 5 bases to trimming and J lost 1 base, with 11 bases between them. The CDR3 has 14 residues. The CDR3 DNA sequence: TGTGCCAGCAGCAAGGACAGACCGAACACTGAAGCTTTCTTT. Translated, it gives CASSKDRPNTEAFF.

This chain links TRBV28 with TRBJ1-5; a possible D gene is TRBD1 (5 bases). Looked up from germline, CDR1 is MDHEN and CDR2 is SYDVKM. The CDR3 sequence is 15 residues long. The V gene lost 5 bases and the J gene lost 3 bases, with 14 bases spanning the gap. The CDR3 is CASSPRDSPNQPQHF. CDR3 bases: TGTGCCAGCAGTCCCCGCGACAGCCCCAATCAGCCCCAGCATTTT.

For the CDR3, the DNA is TGCGCCAGCAGCTTGGAGACAGGGAGCTATGGCTACACCTTC. Translated: CASSLETGSYGYTF. V usage is TRBV5-1 and J usage is TRBJ1-2, with 7 bases matching TRBD1. V shed 0 bases and J 4 bases; nucleotides not matched to a gene: 3. The CDR3 covers 14 residues. CDR1 is SGHRS and CDR2 is YFSETQ in the germline V gene.

The V and J genes are TRBV6-2 or TRBV6-3 and TRBJ2-2; D perhaps matches TRBD1 (6 bases). This CDR3 has 17 residues. Trimming removed 5 bases at V and 7 bases at J, with 23 bases between. Germline V gives CDR1 MNHEY, CDR2 SVGEGT. The CDR3 spells CASSHATLSGTHGELFF. The DNA of the CDR3 is TGTGCCAGCAGTCACGCCACGCTTTCCGGGACACACGGGGAGCTGTTTTTT.

The chain is built from TRBV4-3 and TRBJ2-7; 7 bases are shared with TRBD2. There are 14 residues in the CDR3. The germline gives CDR1 LGHNA, CDR2 YSLEER. The V segment lost 1 base and the J segment 1 base; nucleotides outside the gene matches: 1. The CDR3 loop reads CASSQGEGSYEQYF. CDR3 nucleotides: TGCGCCAGCAGCCAAGGGGAGGGTTCCTACGAGCAGTACTTC.

The chain couples TRBV4-1 to TRBJ2-3, with TRBD2 matching over 7 bases. Germline-derived CDR1 and CDR2 are MGHRA and YSYEKL. This CDR3 region has 17 residues. Losses at the gene ends were 0 bases for V and 6 bases for J; bases not matched to a gene: 12. For the CDR3, the DNA is TGCGCCAGCAGCCAAGATAGGACTAGGAGTGGGCTGGATACGCAGTATTTT. It yields the protein CASSQDRTRSGLDTQYF.

This chain joins TRBV5-1 and TRBJ1-6; D gene unclear. The CDR3 runs 15 residues. V was trimmed by 0 bases and J by 7 bases, leaving 11 bases between them. Per the germline V gene, CDR1 is SGHRS and CDR2 is YFSETQ. CDR3 DNA sequence: TGCGCCAGCAGCTTGGGGGTAACAGAAAATTCACCCCTCCACTTT. It specifies CASSLGVTENSPLHF.

The chain links TRBV6-6 to TRBJ1-2, with 9 bases fitting TRBD1. From germline, CDR1 is MNHNY and CDR2 SVGAGI (reference sequence). This CDR3 comprises 18 residues. Trimming cost V 5 bases and J 2 bases; bases outside gene matches: 15. In DNA, the CDR3 is TGTGCCAGCAGTCCCGCCGGGACAGGGAGTACCCTCAACTATGGCTACACCTTC. This gives the protein CASSPAGTGSTLNYGYTF.

Written as DNA, the CDR3 is TGTGCCAGCAGCACCCGGACAGGGGGCGCAACGGCCCAGACCATAAACACTGAAGCTTTCTTT. Its protein is CASSTRTGGATAQTINTEAFF. The chain joins TRBV7-4 to TRBJ1-1; 11 bases fit TRBD1. Germline V CDR1 and CDR2: SGHVT, SQSDAQ. J gave up 2 bases and V 5 bases, and 22 bases lay outside the gene matches. The CDR3 is 21 amino acids.

The V and J genes are TRBV19 and TRBJ2-1; D is possibly TRBD1 (6 bases). The CDR3 contains 16 residues. Trimming took 5 bases from V and 0 from J, leaving 14 bases between them. Germline V lookup: CDR1 LNHDA, CDR2 SQIVND (reference sequence). The CDR3 bases are TGTGCCAGTAGTCTACAGGGACGGAGCTCCTACAATGAGCAGTTCTTC. It yields the protein CASSLQGRSSYNEQFF.

The chain employs TRBV24-1 and TRBJ1-2; weak D call: TRBD1 (5 bases). V lost 4 bases to trimming and J lost 2 bases, with 10 bases between them. CDR3 length: 14 residues. The germline V gene has CDR1 KGHDR and CDR2 SFDVKD. In nucleotides, the CDR3 is TGTGCCACCAGTGACCTTGACAGAAACTATGGCTACACCTTC. This gives the protein CATSDLDRNYGYTF.

Regarding this clone: This sample includes further DNA sequences coding for the same CDR3. The chain has TRBV7-2 and TRBJ2-5, with 16 bases aligning to TRBD2. Looked up from germline, CDR1 is SGHTA and CDR2 is FQGNSA. J was trimmed by 2 bases and V by 3 bases; bases with no gene match: 0. CDR3 length equals 16 residues. The DNA for the CDR3 is TGTGCCAGCAGCTTGGGACTAGCGGGGGGGCAAGAGACCCAGTACTTC. Its translation is CASSLGLAGGQETQYF.